The 12 T cell receptor beta chains below were found in one sample sequenced in a study of blood T cells in healthy people across ages. A second roughly 6 to 12 cycle PCR used barcoded and J-beta primers. Each CDR3 protein is one row after TCRdb ran MiXCR on the 5' RACE reads. The sample records hundreds of thousands of distinct CDR3 sequences, approximately 25% being singletons. These same data were also listed under a study on T cells of mothers and their children.

Sample: blood. These receptors were collected from a boy between 10 and 17 years old in good health.

This clonotype has more than one count but fewer than ten. The chain is built from TRBV2 and TRBJ1-2; perhaps TRBD1 as D (5 bases). The CDR3 length is 19 residues. From germline, CDR1 is SNHLY and CDR2 FYNNEI. V lost 4 bases and J 0 bases, leaving 24 bases between the germline ends. The CDR3 DNA reads as TGTGCCAGCAGTGGTAACCCGGGACTCATAAGGGAAGCTAACTATGGCTACACCTTC. It translates to CASSGNPGLIREANYGYTF.

This clonotype has just a few counts. This chain links TRBV5-6 with TRBJ1-1; D call uncertain. With 7 bases removed from V and 1 base from J, the gap between germline ends came to 14 bases. Germline CDR1 and CDR2: SGHDT and YYEEEE. This CDR3 spans 14 amino acids. CDR3: CASRGQKGNTEAFF. DNA of the CDR3: TGTGCCAGCCGTGGTCAAAAGGGGAACACTGAAGCTTTCTTT.

This clonotype was observed a handful of times. The chain combines TRBV28 with TRBJ2-1, with D perhaps given as TRBD1 or TRBD2 (5 bases each). In germline, CDR1 is MDHEN, CDR2 SYDVKM. The CDR3 totals 13 residues. The germline V and J ends were trimmed by 8 bases and 8 bases, with 16 bases remaining between them. The CDR3 DNA follows: TGTGCCAGCGCCGTTATCGGGACCGATGAGCAGTTCTTC. Translated, it gives CASAVIGTDEQFF.

The rearrangement uses TRBV20-1 and TRBJ2-5, with 11 bases lining up with TRBD2. J was trimmed by 4 bases and V by 4 bases; bases with no gene match: 14. The CDR3 length is 17 residues. Germline V gene lookup returns CDR1 DFQATT and CDR2 SNEGSKA (reference sequence). CDR3 sequence (DNA): TGCAGTGCTACCTCGTATAGCGGGGGGGGCAGGGGAGAGACCCAGTACTTC. This gives the protein CSATSYSGGGRGETQYF.

In regard to this clonotype: One end of the junction is discordant with germline, which a read error may explain. This chain uses TRBV5-1 with TRBJ2-5, with 9 positions matching TRBD1. The CDR3 totals 12 residues. Germline CDR1 and CDR2: SGHRS and YFSETQ. The CDR3 loop reads CVSDRGKETQYF. Here the CDR3 DNA reads TGCGTCAGCGACAGGGGGAAAGAGACCCAGTACTTC. The full variable domain, rest sourced from reference TRBV5-1 and TRBJ2-5, is KAGVTQTPRYLIKTRGQQVTLSCSPISGHRSVSWYQQTPGQGLQFLFEYFSETQRNKGNFPGRFSGRQFSNSRSEMNVSTLELGDSALYLCVSDRGKETQYFGPGTRLLVL.

The chain recombines TRBV4-1 with TRBJ1-1; a weak D match, TRBD1 (5 bases). The V end lost 0 bases, the J end lost 3 bases, and 11 bases lay between the germline ends. The CDR3 is 15 amino acids. Per germline, CDR1 MGHRA and CDR2 YSYEKL. The CDR3, as DNA: TGCGCCAGCAGCCAAGATCCCGGGGGGGACACTGAAGCTTTCTTT. It is translated as CASSQDPGGDTEAFF.

The table lists this clonotype with a few counts. This chain uses TRBV20-1 with TRBJ2-5, with 9 bases identical to TRBD2. The J call may be wrong; the DNA end is better matched by TRBJ2-1. Per the germline V gene, CDR1 is DFQATT and CDR2 is SNEGSKA (reference sequence). The CDR3 contains 14 residues. The CDR3 loop is CSAIKIAGDNEQFF. The CDR3 DNA reads as TGCAGTGCAATTAAAATAGCGGGGGACAATGAGCAGTTCTTC.

J is TRBJ2-6 and V is TRBV6-5, with D possibly TRBD2 on 5 matching bases. There are 15 residues in the CDR3. In germline, CDR1 is MNHEY, CDR2 SVGAGI. V dropped 1 base and J dropped 2 bases, with 6 bases sitting between them. The CDR3, as DNA: TGTGCCAGCAGTTACTTGAGGGCTGGGGCCAACGTCCTGACTTTC. Protein sequence: CASSYLRAGANVLTF.

V is TRBV4-2 and J is TRBJ1-1; D unclear. Deletions cut 0 bases from V and 5 bases from J, with 7 bases between. From germline, CDR1 is LGHNA and CDR2 YNFKEQ. The CDR3 is 13 amino acids. The CDR3 nucleotides are TGTGCCAGCAGCCAAGATGGGAGTACTGAAGCTTTCTTT. Its protein product is CASSQDGSTEAFF.

The rearrangement links TRBV27 to TRBJ2-5; a possible D gene is TRBD2 (6 bases). The CDR3 contains 15 residues. V shed 2 bases and J shed 7 bases, with 17 bases lying between them. Germline CDR1 MNHEY, CDR2 SMNVEV (reference sequence). The CDR3 DNA sequence: TGTGCCAGCAGTTTAGTTGGGAGGAACATGGGGACCCAGTACTTC. Its translation is CASSLVGRNMGTQYF.

This clonotype was counted only a few times. The rearrangement uses TRBV28 and TRBJ2-5, with TRBD2 matching 9 bases. With 1 base clipped from V and 1 base from J, the junction kept 4 bases outside the gene matches. CDR3 length: 16 amino acids. Germline CDR1 MDHEN, CDR2 SYDVKM. CDR3 sequence (DNA): TGTGCCAGCAGTTTATACGCGGGAGGGGCCCAAGAGACCCAGTACTTC. This encodes CASSLYAGGAQETQYF. Drawing the rest from reference TRBV28 and TRBJ2-5, the complete variable domain is DVKVTQSSRYLVKRTGEKVFLECVQDMDHENMFWYRQDPGLGLRLIYFSYDVKMKEKGDIPEGYSVSREKKERFSLILESASTNQTSMYLCASSLYAGGAQETQYFGPGTRLLVL.

This clonotype was counted only a few times. The chain uses TRBV21-1 and TRBJ2-2; TRBD1 is taken as the D call from the table, unchecked against the DNA. TRBV21-1 is tagged as a pseudogene. The CDR3 loop spans 15 amino acids. CDR3 loop: CASSKTGDPTGELFF. The DNA of the CDR3 is TGTGCCAGCAGCAAAACAGGAGATCCGACCGGGGAGCTGTTTTTT.